A single sample gave rise to the 20 T cell receptor beta chains below, sequenced in a study of blood T cell repertoires in COVID-19. The method was immunoSEQ multiplex PCR; TCRdb's version includes in-frame clones alone and lacks a portion of them. Among 250,000 or so clones listed, over 80% were seen once. The specimen was peripheral blood. These receptor sequences come from a woman between 40 and 50 years old who had recovered from COVID-19.

The chain combines TRBV28 with TRBJ1-2, with D possibly being TRBD1 (5 bases). Trimming left V 6 bases short and J 6 bases short, with 26 bases between. The CDR3 is 17 amino acids. Germline CDR1 and CDR2: MDHEN and SYDVKM. The CDR3 protein is CASRSGIGDRRGDGYTF. CDR3 DNA sequence: TGTGCCAGCAGATCAGGAATCGGGGACCGGAGGGGCGATGGCTACACCTTC.

The chain uses TRBV10-3 and TRBJ2-5; 8 positions match TRBD2. The J segment lost 5 bases and the V segment lost 6 bases, leaving 14 bases of the junction unmatched. Germline V gives CDR1 ENHRY, CDR2 SYGVKD. The CDR3 has 16 residues. The CDR3 spells CAISPSGVRGVETQYF. DNA of the CDR3: TGTGCCATCAGCCCCAGTGGAGTGCGGGGGGTCGAGACCCAGTACTTC.

The rearrangement links TRBV21-1 to TRBJ2-5; TRBD1 is the table's D call, not checked against the DNA. TRBV21-1 is marked as a pseudogene. This CDR3 spans 20 amino acids. The CDR3 bases are TGTGCCAGCAGCAAAGGAGTTAAGACAGGGGCAACTATGACCCAAGAGACCCAGTACTTC. Translated: CASSKGVKTGATMTQETQYF.

This rearrangement joins TRBV25-1 to TRBJ2-7, with D perhaps matching TRBD1 (5 bases). Trimming removed 2 bases at V and 6 bases at J, with 17 bases between. The V gene's germline CDR1 is MGHDK and CDR2 SYGVNS. The CDR3 totals 15 residues. The CDR3 sequence is CASSERQSLRFEQYF. The CDR3 DNA sequence: TGTGCCAGCAGTGAAAGACAGAGCCTACGATTCGAGCAGTACTTC.

The chain recombines TRBV24-1 with TRBJ1-1, with D possibly TRBD1 on 5 matching bases. Trimming cost V 3 bases and J 8 bases, with 9 bases left between them. There are 12 residues in the CDR3. CDR1 is KGHDR and CDR2 is SFDVKD in the germline V gene. The CDR3 bases are TGTGCCACCAGTGATGCCCGGACAGAAGCTTTCTTT. Protein: CATSDARTEAFF.

The chain is built from TRBV5-6 and TRBJ2-1; D remains ambiguous. Germline CDR1 is SGHDT and CDR2 is YYEEEE. V was trimmed by 2 bases and J by 7 bases, leaving 7 bases between them. The CDR3 extends over 12 amino acids. This chain's CDR3 is CASSFFSNEQFF. CDR3 DNA sequence: TGTGCCAGCAGCTTTTTTTCGAATGAGCAGTTCTTC.

The chain is built from TRBV7-3 and TRBJ2-1; D possibly corresponds to TRBD1 (5 bases). The CDR3 totals 16 residues. V lost 5 bases and J lost 0, with 14 bases in between. In germline, CDR1 is SGHTA, CDR2 FQGTGA. The CDR3 DNA sequence: TGTGCCAGCAGCAAAGGACAACTGCGCTCCTACAATGAGCAGTTCTTC. Translated, it gives CASSKGQLRSYNEQFF.

This chain joins TRBV14 and TRBJ1-1; D is perhaps TRBD1 (5 bases). This CDR3 is 14 amino acids long. Germline CDR1 SGHDN, CDR2 FVKESK. Trimming shortened V by 1 base and J by 5 bases, and 11 bases separated the two germline ends. CDR3 in amino acids: CASSQGRVGTEAFF. CDR3 DNA sequence: TGTGCCAGCAGCCAAGGCAGGGTCGGGACTGAAGCTTTCTTT.

The V and J genes are TRBV7-2 and TRBJ1-1; D is uncertain. From germline, CDR1 is SGHTA and CDR2 FQGNSA. The V gene lost 2 bases and the J gene lost 1 base, with 5 bases spanning the gap. The CDR3 length is 13 residues. The CDR3 is CASSLSKNTEAFF. CDR3 coding DNA: TGTGCCAGCAGCTTATCCAAGAACACTGAAGCTTTCTTT.

The V call is TRBV7-2, the J call TRBJ2-5; 7 bases line up with TRBD2. Trimming at V came to 1 base and at J to 5 bases, leaving 19 bases not matched to a gene. CDR1 and CDR2 from the germline V gene are SGHTA and FQGNSA. This CDR3 has 19 amino acids. The CDR3 spells CASSLVWRAERTSGETQYF. The CDR3 DNA sequence: TGTGCCAGCAGCTTAGTGTGGCGGGCTGAAAGGACTAGTGGGGAGACCCAGTACTTC.

The V gene is TRBV6-5, the J gene TRBJ2-7, with D perhaps matching TRBD1 (5 bases). Trimming left V 2 bases short and J 2 bases short, with 13 bases between. CDR1 is MNHEY and CDR2 is SVGAGI in the germline V gene. The CDR3 totals 15 residues. The DNA for the CDR3 is TGTGCCAGCAGTTACAGTTTCGACAGAGCCTACGAGCAGTACTTC. Translation: CASSYSFDRAYEQYF.

CDR3 nucleotides: TGCGCCAGCAGCTTATCAGATGTAAACACTGAAGCTTTCTTT. Its translation: CASSLSDVNTEAFF. V is TRBV5-1 and J is TRBJ1-1; D unresolved. Germline V gene lookup returns CDR1 SGHRS and CDR2 YFSETQ. Trimming shortened V by 2 bases and J by 2 bases, and 10 bases separated the two germline ends. The CDR3 spans 14 residues.

The chain employs TRBV28 and TRBJ2-5; tentative D call: TRBD1 (6 bases). The CDR3 runs to 15 residues. Germline lookup yields CDR1 MDHEN and CDR2 SYDVKM. Deletions cut 3 bases from V and 3 bases from J, with 14 bases between. CDR3 sequence: CASSLARAGEETQYF. The CDR3 DNA sequence: TGTGCCAGCAGTTTGGCGCGGGCAGGGGAAGAGACCCAGTACTTC. Together with reference TRBV28 and TRBJ2-5, the CDR3 gives the full variable domain: DVKVTQSSRYLVKRTGEKVFLECVQDMDHENMFWYRQDPGLGLRLIYFSYDVKMKEKGDIPEGYSVSREKKERFSLILESASTNQTSMYLCASSLARAGEETQYFGPGTRLLVL.

The rearrangement uses TRBV6-1 and TRBJ1-2; perhaps TRBD1 as D (5 bases). Trimming cost V 1 base and J 3 bases, with 18 bases left between them. The CDR3 has 17 amino acids. CDR1 is MNHNS, CDR2 SASEGT, per germline. The CDR3 reads CASSEVGWGDAYYGYTF. CDR3 coding DNA: TGTGCCAGCAGTGAAGTGGGCTGGGGGGACGCCTACTATGGCTACACCTTC.

The chain uses TRBV28 and TRBJ2-6; 10 positions match TRBD1. The CDR3 is 16 residues long. Germline V gene data show CDR1 as MDHEN and CDR2 as SYDVKM. V lost 5 bases to trimming and J lost 4 bases; unmatched junction nucleotides: 5. The CDR3 loop reads CASSPGQGTGANVLTF. CDR3 in DNA: TGTGCCAGCAGTCCGGGACAGGGGACGGGGGCCAACGTCCTGACTTTC.

The gene calls are TRBV2 and TRBJ2-1, with TRBD1 as a possible D gene (5 bases). In germline, CDR1 is SNHLY, CDR2 FYNNEI. The CDR3 covers 13 residues. V lost 3 bases, J lost 8 bases, and 11 bases lay in between. As DNA, the CDR3 is TGTGCCAGCAGTGACAGGGTTCGGGATGAGCAGTTCTTC. This gives the protein CASSDRVRDEQFF.

The V gene is TRBV11-2, the J gene TRBJ2-7; D is possibly TRBD1 (5 bases). V lost 6 bases and J lost 0, with 12 bases in between. Germline assignment: CDR1 SGHAT and CDR2 FQNNGV. CDR3 length: 14 residues. The CDR3 loop reads CASRHQGNSYEQYF. In DNA form, the CDR3 reads TGTGCCAGCAGACACCAGGGTAACTCCTACGAGCAGTACTTC.

The chain is built from TRBV2 and TRBJ1-3, with TRBD1 matching 9 bases. In germline, CDR1 is SNHLY, CDR2 FYNNEI. CDR3 length: 15 residues. V was pared by 3 bases and J by 7 bases, with 7 bases of the junction left unmatched. This CDR3 is CASSEQTGGLNTIYF. The CDR3 DNA follows: TGTGCCAGCAGTGAGCAGACAGGGGGGCTGAACACCATATATTTT.

The chain is built from TRBV20-1 and TRBJ2-1; 9 bases are a match to TRBD2. V lost 3 bases, J lost 12 bases, and 12 bases stayed unmatched. Germline V gives CDR1 DFQATT, CDR2 SNEGSKA (reference sequence). The CDR3 runs to 14 residues. The CDR3 loop reads CSASGLAGLQLQFF. The CDR3 DNA follows: TGCAGTGCTAGTGGGCTAGCGGGGCTCCAATTGCAGTTCTTC.

V and J are TRBV6-6 and TRBJ1-2; 12 nucleotides align to TRBD1. V trimming: 2 bases; J trimming: 4 bases; junction bases outside the gene matches: 5. Germline assignment: CDR1 MNHNY and CDR2 SVGAGI (reference sequence). The CDR3 spans 16 residues. The CDR3 DNA reads TGTGCCAGCAGTTACGGGGACAGGGGGCCTAGCTATGGCTACACCTTC. Its translation: CASSYGDRGPSYGYTF.